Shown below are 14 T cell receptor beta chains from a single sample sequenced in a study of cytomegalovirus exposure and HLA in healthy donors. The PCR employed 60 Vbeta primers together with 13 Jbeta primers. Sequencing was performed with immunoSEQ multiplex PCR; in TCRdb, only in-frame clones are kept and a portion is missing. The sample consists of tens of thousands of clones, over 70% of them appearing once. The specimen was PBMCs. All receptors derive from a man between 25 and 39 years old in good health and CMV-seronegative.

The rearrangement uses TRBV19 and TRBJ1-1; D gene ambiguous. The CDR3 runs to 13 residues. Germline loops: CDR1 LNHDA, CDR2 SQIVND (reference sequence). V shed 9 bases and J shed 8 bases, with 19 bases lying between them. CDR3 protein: CASRNVGVPEAFF. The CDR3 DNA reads TGTGCCAGCAGAAATGTCGGGGTGCCAGAAGCTTTCTTT.

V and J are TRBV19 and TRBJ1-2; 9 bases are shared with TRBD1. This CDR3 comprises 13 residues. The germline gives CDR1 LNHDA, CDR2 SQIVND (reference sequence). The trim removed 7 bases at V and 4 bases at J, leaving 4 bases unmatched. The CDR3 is CASTETGGYGYTF. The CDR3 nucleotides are TGTGCCAGTACTGAGACAGGGGGCTATGGCTACACCTTC.

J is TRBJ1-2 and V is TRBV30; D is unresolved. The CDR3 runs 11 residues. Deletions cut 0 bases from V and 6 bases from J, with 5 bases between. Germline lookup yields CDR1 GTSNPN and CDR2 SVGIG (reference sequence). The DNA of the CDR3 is TGTGCCTGGAGTGTTGGAGATGGCTACACCTTC. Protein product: CAWSVGDGYTF.

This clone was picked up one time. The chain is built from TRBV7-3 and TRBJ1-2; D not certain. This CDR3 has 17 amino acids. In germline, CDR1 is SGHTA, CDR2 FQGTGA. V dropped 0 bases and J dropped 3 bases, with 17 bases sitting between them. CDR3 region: CASSLTATSSKDYGYTF. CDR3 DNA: TGTGCCAGCAGCTTAACGGCGACTAGCTCGAAAGACTATGGCTACACCTTC. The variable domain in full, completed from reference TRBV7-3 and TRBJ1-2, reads GAGVSQTPSNKVTEKGKYVELRCDPISGHTALYWYRQSLGQGPEFLIYFQGTGAADDSGLPNDRFFAVRPEGSVSTLKIQRTERGDSAVYLCASSLTATSSKDYGYTFGSGTRLTVV.

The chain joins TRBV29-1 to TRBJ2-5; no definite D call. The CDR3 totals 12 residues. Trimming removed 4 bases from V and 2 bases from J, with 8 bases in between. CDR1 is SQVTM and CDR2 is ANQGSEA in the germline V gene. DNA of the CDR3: TGCAGCGTTGTCTTACAGCAAGAGACCCAGTACTTC. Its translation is CSVVLQQETQYF.

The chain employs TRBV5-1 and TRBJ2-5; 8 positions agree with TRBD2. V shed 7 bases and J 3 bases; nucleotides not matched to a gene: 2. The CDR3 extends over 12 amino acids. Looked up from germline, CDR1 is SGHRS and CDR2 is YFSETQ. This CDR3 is CASRGGKETQYF. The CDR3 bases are TGCGCCAGCCGGGGGGGGAAAGAGACCCAGTACTTC.

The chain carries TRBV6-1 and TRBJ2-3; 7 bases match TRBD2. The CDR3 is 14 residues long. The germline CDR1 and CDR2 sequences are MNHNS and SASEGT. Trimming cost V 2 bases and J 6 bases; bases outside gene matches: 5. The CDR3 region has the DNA TGTGCCAGCAGTGAACTAGCGGCGTTCGATACGCAGTATTTT. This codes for CASSELAAFDTQYF.

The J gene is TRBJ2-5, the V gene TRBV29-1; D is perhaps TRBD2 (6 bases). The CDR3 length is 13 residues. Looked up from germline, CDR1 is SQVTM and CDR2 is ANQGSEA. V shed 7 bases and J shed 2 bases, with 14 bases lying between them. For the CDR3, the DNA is TGCAGCGCTTCCGGGACTCGTCAAGAGACCCAGTACTTC. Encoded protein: CSASGTRQETQYF. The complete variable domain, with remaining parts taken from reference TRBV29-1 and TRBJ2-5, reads SAVISQKPSRDICQRGTSLTIQCQVDSQVTMMFWYRQQPGQSLTLIATANQGSEATYESGFVIDKFPISRPNLTFSTLTVSNMSPEDSSIYLCSASGTRQETQYFGPGTRLLVL.

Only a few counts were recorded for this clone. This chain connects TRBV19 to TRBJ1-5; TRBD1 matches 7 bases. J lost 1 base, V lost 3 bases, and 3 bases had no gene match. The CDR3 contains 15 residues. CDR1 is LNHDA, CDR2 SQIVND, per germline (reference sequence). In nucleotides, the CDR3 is TGTGCCAGTAGTATCGGGACAGTCAGCAATCAGCCCCAGCATTTT. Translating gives CASSIGTVSNQPQHF.

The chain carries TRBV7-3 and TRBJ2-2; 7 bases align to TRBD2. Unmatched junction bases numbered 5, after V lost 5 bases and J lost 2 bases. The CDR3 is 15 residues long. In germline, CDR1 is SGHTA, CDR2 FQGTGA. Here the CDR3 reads CASSKERGNTGELFF. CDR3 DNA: TGTGCCAGCAGCAAAGAGCGGGGAAACACCGGGGAGCTGTTTTTT. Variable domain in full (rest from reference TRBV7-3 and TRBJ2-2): GAGVSQTPSNKVTEKGKYVELRCDPISGHTALYWYRQSLGQGPEFLIYFQGTGAADDSGLPNDRFFAVRPEGSVSTLKIQRTERGDSAVYLCASSKERGNTGELFFGEGSRLTVL.

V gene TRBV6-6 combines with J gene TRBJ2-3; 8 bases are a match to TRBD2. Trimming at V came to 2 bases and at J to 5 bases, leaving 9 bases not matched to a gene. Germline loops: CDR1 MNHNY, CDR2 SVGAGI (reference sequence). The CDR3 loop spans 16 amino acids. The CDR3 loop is CASSYTPAGAQDTQYF. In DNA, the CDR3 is TGTGCCAGCAGTTACACCCCAGCGGGGGCTCAAGATACGCAGTATTTT.

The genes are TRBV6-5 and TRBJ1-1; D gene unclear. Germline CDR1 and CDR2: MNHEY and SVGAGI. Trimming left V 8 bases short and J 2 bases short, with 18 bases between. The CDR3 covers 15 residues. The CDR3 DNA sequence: TGTGCCAGCCGCTACTCGACTGGAGAAAACACTGAAGCTTTCTTT. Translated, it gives CASRYSTGENTEAFF.

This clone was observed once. The CDR3 nucleotides are TGTGCCAGCAGTTACTTCCCGCAGGGCTACGAGCAGTACTTC. This encodes CASSYFPQGYEQYF. This rearrangement joins TRBV6-6 to TRBJ2-7, with D maybe TRBD1 (5 bases). The germline V gene has CDR1 MNHNY and CDR2 SVGAGI (reference sequence). V was shortened by 1 base and J by 3 bases, with 10 bases between the two germline ends. CDR3 length: 14 amino acids.

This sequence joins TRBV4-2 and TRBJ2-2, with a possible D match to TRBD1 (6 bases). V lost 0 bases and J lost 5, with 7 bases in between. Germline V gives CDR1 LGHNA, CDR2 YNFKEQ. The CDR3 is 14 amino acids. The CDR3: CASSQEGGTGELFF. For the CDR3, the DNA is TGTGCCAGCAGCCAAGAAGGGGGTACCGGGGAGCTGTTTTTT.